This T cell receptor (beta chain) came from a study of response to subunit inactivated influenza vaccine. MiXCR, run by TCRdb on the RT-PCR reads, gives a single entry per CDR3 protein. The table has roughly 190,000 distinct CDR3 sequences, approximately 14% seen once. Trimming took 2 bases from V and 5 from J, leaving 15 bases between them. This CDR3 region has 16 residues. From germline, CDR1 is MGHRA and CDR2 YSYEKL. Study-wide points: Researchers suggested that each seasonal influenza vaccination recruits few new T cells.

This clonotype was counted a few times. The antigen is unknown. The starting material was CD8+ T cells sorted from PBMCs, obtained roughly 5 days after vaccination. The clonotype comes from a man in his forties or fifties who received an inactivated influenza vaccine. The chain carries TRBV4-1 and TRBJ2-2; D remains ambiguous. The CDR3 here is CASSQSSSGGTGELFF. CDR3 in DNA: TGCGCCAGCAGCCAATCCTCCTCGGGTGGGACCGGGGAGCTGTTTTTT.